The clone carrying this T cell receptor beta chain has only a few counts. Antigen: not known. This CDR3 comprises 17 residues. Losses at the gene ends were 7 bases for V and 6 bases for J; bases not matched to a gene: 14. The record originates from a study of T cell repertoires in cytomegalovirus infection. On the study more broadly: Recently identified HLA-C-restricted CMV epitopes and well-studied HLA-B-restricted CMV epitopes were used by the study. In public TCR beta signatures, there were indications of both CMV infection and matching HLA type.

TCRdb independently ran MiXCR on the reads; one entry per CDR3 protein. Of 450,000 to 550,000 distinct CDR3 sequences listed, approximately 40% are singletons. Here the sequenced sample was cultured PBMCs, taken from culture after CMV antigen stimulation. This receptor was obtained from a human donor in good health (CMV status not recorded). Some clones in this sample may be carry-over from other donors' samples. The chain couples TRBV12-3 or TRBV12-4 to TRBJ2-1; TRBD2 agrees at 11 bases. Here the CDR3 reads CASTGGLAGGAVNEQFF. CDR3 DNA: TGTGCCAGCACGGGAGGGTTAGCGGGAGGGGCTGTCAATGAGCAGTTCTTC.